This TCR beta chain came from a study of identical twins. V lost 1 base and J lost 4, with 16 bases in between. The CDR3 sequence is 16 residues long. The germline V gene encodes CDR1 SGHTA and CDR2 FQGNSA. This clonotype was recorded a few times. Its target is unknown. Unique molecular identifiers were present on the cDNA, and a universal primer site came from template switching. TCRdb itself ran the 5' RACE reads through MiXCR, one entry per CDR3 protein. In the table there are more than 650,000 distinct CDR3 sequences, 5.5% to 7.5% of which are singletons. Study-wide points: The abundant beta clonotypes from cord blood had fewer insertions, and memory repertoires had none of this.

Healthy Caucasians were all of the donors. This TCR was sampled from a young man in good health. Material for sequencing was naive T cells sorted from blood. This chain joins TRBV7-2 and TRBJ1-2; D is perhaps TRBD1 (6 bases). The CDR3 here is CASSLESTRTVYGYTF. The CDR3 bases are TGTGCCAGCAGCTTAGAATCTACCCGGACAGTCTATGGCTACACCTTC.